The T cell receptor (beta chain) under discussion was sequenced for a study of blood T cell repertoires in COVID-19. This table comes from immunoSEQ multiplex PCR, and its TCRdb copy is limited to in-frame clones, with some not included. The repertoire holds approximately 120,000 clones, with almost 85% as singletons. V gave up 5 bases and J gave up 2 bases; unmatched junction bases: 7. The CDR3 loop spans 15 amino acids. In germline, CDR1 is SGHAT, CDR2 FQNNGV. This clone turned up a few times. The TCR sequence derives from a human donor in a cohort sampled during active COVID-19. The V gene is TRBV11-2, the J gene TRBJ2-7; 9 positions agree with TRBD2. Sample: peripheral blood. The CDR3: CASSKAGGPTYEQYF. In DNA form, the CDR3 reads TGTGCCAGCAGCAAAGCGGGGGGCCCTACCTACGAGCAGTACTTC.